This T cell receptor beta chain came from a study of PD-1 blockade in mismatch repair-deficient tumors. Assay: immunoSEQ multiplex PCR; the TCRdb copy retains only in-frame clones and omits some. This sample carries some 100,000 clones, 70% to 85% of them seen once, and the ten largest clones take roughly 6.3%. TCR sequencing covered a few patients who responded to pembrolizumab. This clonotype was obtained from an adult with mismatch repair-deficient cancer. The source material was peripheral blood, sampled roughly 35 weeks after starting pembrolizumab.

CDR3 in DNA: TGTGCCAGCAGCGCCCGAGCGGGAGGGCCCCACGAGCAGTACTTC. Its protein product is CASSARAGGPHEQYF. V is TRBV9 and J is TRBJ2-5, with 10 bases identical to TRBD2. Near its end, the DNA agrees better with TRBJ2-7, so the J call may be wrong. The CDR3 consists of 15 residues. Germline CDR1 and CDR2: SGDLS and YYNGEE.